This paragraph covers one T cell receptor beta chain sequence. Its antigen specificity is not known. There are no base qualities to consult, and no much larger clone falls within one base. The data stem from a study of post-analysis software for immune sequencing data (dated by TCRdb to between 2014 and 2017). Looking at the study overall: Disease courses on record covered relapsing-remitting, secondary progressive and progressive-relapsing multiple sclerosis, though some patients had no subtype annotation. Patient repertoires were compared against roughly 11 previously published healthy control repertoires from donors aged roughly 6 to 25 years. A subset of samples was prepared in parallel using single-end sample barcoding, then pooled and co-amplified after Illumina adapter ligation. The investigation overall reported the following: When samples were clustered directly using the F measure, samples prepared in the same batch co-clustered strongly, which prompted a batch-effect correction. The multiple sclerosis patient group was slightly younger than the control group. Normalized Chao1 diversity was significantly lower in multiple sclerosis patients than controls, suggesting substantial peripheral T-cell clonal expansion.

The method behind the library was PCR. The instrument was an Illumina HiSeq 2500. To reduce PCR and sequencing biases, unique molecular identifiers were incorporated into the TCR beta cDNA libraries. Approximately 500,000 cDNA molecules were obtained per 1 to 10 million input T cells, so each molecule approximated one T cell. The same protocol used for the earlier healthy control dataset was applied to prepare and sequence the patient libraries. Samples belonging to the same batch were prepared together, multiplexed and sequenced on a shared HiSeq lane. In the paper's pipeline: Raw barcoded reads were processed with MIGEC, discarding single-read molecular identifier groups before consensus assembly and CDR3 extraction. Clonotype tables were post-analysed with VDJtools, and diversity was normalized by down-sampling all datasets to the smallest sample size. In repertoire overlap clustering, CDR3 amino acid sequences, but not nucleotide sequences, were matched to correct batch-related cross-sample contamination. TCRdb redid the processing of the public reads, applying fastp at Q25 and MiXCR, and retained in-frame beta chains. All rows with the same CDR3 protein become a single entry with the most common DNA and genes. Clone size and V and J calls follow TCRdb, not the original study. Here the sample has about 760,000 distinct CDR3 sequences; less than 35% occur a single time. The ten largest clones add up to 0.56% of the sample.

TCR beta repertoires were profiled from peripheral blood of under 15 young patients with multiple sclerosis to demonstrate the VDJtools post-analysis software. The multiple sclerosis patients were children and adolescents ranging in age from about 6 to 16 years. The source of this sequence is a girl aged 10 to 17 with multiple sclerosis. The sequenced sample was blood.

CDR3 protein: CASSEESSGRAVNYGYTF. The sequenced DNA is TGTGCCAGCAGTGAAGAGTCTTCGGGTAGGGCAGTAAATTATGGCTACACCTTC. The chain uses TRBV2 and TRBJ1-2; no confident D gene assignment can be made. Trimming at the junction amounts to 1 base on V and 5 bases on J, and the germline ends lie 23 bases apart. CDR1 is given as SNHLY and CDR2 as FYNNEI, both from the germline V gene. The CDR3 sequence holds 18 residues, the cysteine and phenylalanine included. CDR3 DNA only is kept here, 54 bases in frame from base 1.